This entry describes one TCR beta chain. Which antigen it targets is not known. No quality values exist for individual bases; no much larger clone is one base distant. The time point label of this sample denotes: after neoadjuvant nivolumab, at surgical resection. Patients had been newly diagnosed with stage II-IVA oral cavity squamous cell carcinoma, and no prior systemic or radiation treatment had been given to the patients. The cohort consisted of patients with HPV-negative, locally advanced oral cavity squamous cell carcinoma. Peripheral blood mononuclear cells were analyzed directly, without maintenance or expansion in culture. Samples were obtained from a longitudinal correlative study of a single-arm phase II trial of neoadjuvant nivolumab in oral cavity squamous cell carcinoma. Subject-matched pre- and post-treatment PBMCs and tumors from three responders and three non-responders underwent genomic DNA-based TCRbeta sequencing. Peripheral blood mononuclear cells were collected before nivolumab treatment and were collected again after treatment, at the time of surgery. The Maxwell RSC DNA from Cells kit was used to extract genomic DNA from PBMCs.

These data belong to a study of neoadjuvant anti-PD-1 for oral cavity cancer (dated by TCRdb to the early 2020s). Looking at the study overall: Before curative-intent surgical resection, most patients were given three to four biweekly doses of nivolumab at 3 mg/kg. For patients who did not progress, a fourth nivolumab dose was given around day 43, followed by definitive surgical resection on days 50-56. The parent correlative cohort had 12 to 13 patients and a response rate of approximately 30%. Under RECIST 1.1, a patient counted as a responder if showing complete response, partial response or stable disease, and as a non-responder if showing progression.

From V the trimming removes 4 bases and from J it removes 7 bases, while the gene matches leave 8 bases of the junction unaccounted for. Counted from cysteine to phenylalanine, this CDR3 has 15 amino acids. The CDR3 DNA has 45 bases and is translated from base 1. CDR1 and CDR2, looked up from the germline V gene, are SGDLS and YYNGEE. PBMC libraries used mostly 480 ng of input genomic DNA for deep sequencing, with six replicates per sample. TCRbeta libraries were prepared with the immunoSEQ hsTCRbeta kit according to the manufacturer's instructions. The finished libraries were brought together in one pool at roughly 3 nM, which was then read using an Illumina NovaSeq 6000 S4 flow cell. Concerning the study's data processing: The immunoSEQ Analyzer handled quality control and preprocessing of the raw data. The analysis was restricted to productive rearrangements, with each unique CDR3 amino acid sequence defining a clonotype. Repertoire clonality was estimated as the Gini-Simpson index, computed with the R package tcR. Student's t test was used to compare Gini indices, and Pearson correlation was used to assess associations with tumor size change. The source is immuneACCESS, and TCRdb retained only in-frame sequences with V and J called. Part of the clones is not carried over; for the studies checked, unresolved V genes explain less than half of this, and the remainder is unexplained. V, J and clone size were drawn from that table, and D and trimming were deduced from the DNA. The sample table contains 72,000 or so clones; only one count was recorded for 86% of them. Of the sample, around 2.8% falls within the top ten clones.

Study-wide findings and limitations: Higher pretreatment blood Treg/Th17 ratios correlated with higher pretreatment blood TCRbeta clonality and lower post-treatment tumor TCRbeta clonality. Within PBMCs, T cell clonality (Gini index) was significantly higher in non-responders than responders after neoadjuvant nivolumab. The TCR analyses had only three patients in each response group, and the authors called for validation in larger cohorts.

This receptor was identified in a person aged 40-85 years with oral cavity squamous cell carcinoma. The rearranged chain carries TRBV9 and TRBJ2-4, with 10 bases in between that match TRBD2. This material consisted of PBMCs, taken after nivolumab (anti-PD-1) treatment. The DNA sequence follows: TGTGCCAGCAGCCCTTCTAGCGGGAGTGGGAACATTCAGTACTTC. Its protein product is CASSPSSGSGNIQYF. Here the CDR3 is joined to the reference TRBV9 and TRBJ2-4 genes, and the full variable domain is: DSGVTQTPKHLITATGQRVTLRCSPRSGDLSVYWYQQSLDQGLQFLIQYYNGEERAKGNILERFSAQQFPDLHSELNLSSLELGDSALYFCASSPSSGSGNIQYFGAGTRLSVL.